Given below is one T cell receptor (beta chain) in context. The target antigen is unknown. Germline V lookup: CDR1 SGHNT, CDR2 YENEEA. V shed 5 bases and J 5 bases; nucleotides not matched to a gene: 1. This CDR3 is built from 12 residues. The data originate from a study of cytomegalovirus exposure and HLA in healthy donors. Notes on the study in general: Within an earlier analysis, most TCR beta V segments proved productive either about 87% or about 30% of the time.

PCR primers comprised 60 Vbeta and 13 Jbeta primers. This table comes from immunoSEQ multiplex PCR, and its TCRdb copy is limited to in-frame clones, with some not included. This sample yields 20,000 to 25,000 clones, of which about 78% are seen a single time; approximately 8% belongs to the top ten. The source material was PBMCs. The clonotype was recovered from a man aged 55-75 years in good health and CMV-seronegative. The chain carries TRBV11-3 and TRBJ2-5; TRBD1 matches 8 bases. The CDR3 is CASSRTGETQYF. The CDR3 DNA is TGTGCCAGCAGCCGGACAGGGGAGACCCAGTACTTC.